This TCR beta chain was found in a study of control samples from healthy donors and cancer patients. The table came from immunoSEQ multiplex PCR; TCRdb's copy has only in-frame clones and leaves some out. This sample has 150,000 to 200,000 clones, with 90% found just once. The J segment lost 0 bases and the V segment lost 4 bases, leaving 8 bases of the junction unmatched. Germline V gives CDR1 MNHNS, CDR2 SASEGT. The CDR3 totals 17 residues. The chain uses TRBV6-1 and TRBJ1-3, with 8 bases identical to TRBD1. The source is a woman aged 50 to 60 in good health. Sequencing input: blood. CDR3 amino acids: CASSGGTGTSSGNTIYF. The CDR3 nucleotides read TGTGCCAGCAGTGGCGGGACAGGTACCAGCTCTGGAAACACCATATATTTT.